These 4 T cell receptor beta chains share one sample of origin, sequenced in a study of T cell responses to AZD1222 COVID-19 vaccine. Measured with immunoSEQ multiplex PCR; TCRdb has only the in-frame clones, and not every one. The data hold over 130,000 clones, with about 91% observed a single time. This material consisted of peripheral blood, taken 28 days after the second AZD1222 dose. The receptor set was obtained from an adult who received the AZD1222 COVID-19 vaccine.

This chain connects TRBV10-3 to TRBJ1-2; D is uncertain. Trimming removed 5 bases at V and 8 bases at J, with 12 bases between. The CDR3 runs to 12 residues. CDR1 ENHRY and CDR2 SYGVKD come from the germline V gene. The CDR3 DNA reads as TGTGCCATCAGTACATCCGCTTGGGGCTACACCTTC. Translating it yields CAISTSAWGYTF.

V gene TRBV7-2 combines with J gene TRBJ2-1; D gene ambiguous. Trimming pared 0 bases from V and 2 bases from J, leaving 5 bases between. CDR3 length: 14 amino acids. Germline V gives CDR1 SGHTA, CDR2 FQGNSA. CDR3 DNA: TGTGCCAGCAGCTTAGCCGGGCCCTACAATGAGCAGTTCTTC. Translation gives CASSLAGPYNEQFF. The complete variable domain, with remaining parts taken from reference TRBV7-2 and TRBJ2-1, reads GAGVSQSPSNKVTEKGKDVELRCDPISGHTALYWYRQSLGQGLEFLIYFQGNSAPDKSGLPSDRFSAERTGGSVSTLTIQRTQQEDSAVYLCASSLAGPYNEQFFGPGTRLTVL.

This rearrangement joins TRBV7-8 to TRBJ1-2, with D possibly matching TRBD1 (5 bases). CDR3 length equals 17 residues. V shed 1 base and J shed 8 bases, with 23 bases lying between them. Germline CDR1 reads SGHVS; CDR2 reads FQNEAQ. CDR3 sequence: CASSLGRFGAEARGYTF. CDR3 sequence (DNA): TGTGCCAGCAGCTTAGGTCGGTTCGGGGCCGAGGCGCGCGGCTACACCTTC.

This chain links TRBV7-9 with TRBJ2-1, with a weak D call TRBD2 (5 bases). The length of the CDR3 is 12 residues. Germline V gene data show CDR1 as SEHNR and CDR2 as FQNEAQ (reference sequence). Between the trimmed V and J ends, which lost 3 bases and 8 bases, there was a span of 8 bases. The CDR3 spells CASSLSADEQFF. DNA of the CDR3: TGTGCCAGCAGCTTGTCAGCGGATGAGCAGTTCTTC.